These 20 T cell receptor beta chains were sequenced from one sample in a study of shared clonotypes between healthy human individuals. Some clones are missing from TCRdb's copy, which holds only in-frame ones; the method was immunoSEQ multiplex PCR. Among roughly 2.2 million clones listed, roughly 92% were seen once. Sequenced sample: naive CD4+ T cells from PBMCs. Sample subset: CD45RA+ positively selected. The source is a man younger than 35 in good health. Some clones in this sample may be carry-over from other donors' samples.

In this sample, this clone turned up once. The CDR3 bases are TGTGCCAGCAGCATCAACTCGGGCGGGAGGGCTAGCGAGACCCAGTACTTC. Translated, it gives CASSINSGGRASETQYF. This chain links TRBV11-1 with TRBJ2-5, with 9 bases lining up with TRBD2. The CDR3 covers 17 residues. With 5 bases clipped from V and 5 bases from J, the junction kept 15 bases outside the gene matches. The germline V gene encodes CDR1 SGHAT and CDR2 FQDESV (reference sequence).

The V gene is TRBV10-3, the J gene TRBJ1-5; TRBD1 agrees at 8 bases. J lost 4 bases, V lost 6 bases, and 5 bases had no gene match. This CDR3 has 14 amino acids. Germline V gene sequence: CDR1 ENHRY, CDR2 SYGVKD. DNA of the CDR3: TGTGCCATCAGCCGGACAGGGACTAATCAGCCCCAGCATTTT. Protein product: CAISRTGTNQPQHF.

J is TRBJ2-5 and V is TRBV6-5; 9 bases map to TRBD2. Trimming at V came to 2 bases and at J to 2 bases, leaving 6 bases not matched to a gene. CDR1 is MNHEY, CDR2 SVGAGI, per germline. This CDR3 has 16 residues. The CDR3 sequence is CASSYEGGRAQETQYF. CDR3 DNA sequence: TGTGCCAGCAGTTACGAGGGCGGGAGGGCTCAAGAGACCCAGTACTTC.

The chain recombines TRBV5-1 with TRBJ2-7, with D perhaps assigned TRBD1 or TRBD2 (5 bases each). Per germline, CDR1 SGHRS and CDR2 YFSETQ. CDR3 length equals 13 residues. V lost 4 bases and J lost 3, with 11 bases in between. CDR3 nucleotides: TGCGCCAGCAGCGCCGGGACCTTCTACGAGCAGTACTTC. This translates into CASSAGTFYEQYF. The full variable domain, with the rest looked up from reference TRBV5-1 and TRBJ2-7, is KAGVTQTPRYLIKTRGQQVTLSCSPISGHRSVSWYQQTPGQGLQFLFEYFSETQRNKGNFPGRFSGRQFSNSRSEMNVSTLELGDSALYLCASSAGTFYEQYFGPGTRLTVT.

The chain joins TRBV5-5 to TRBJ2-3; 8 bases are shared with TRBD2. Germline lookup yields CDR1 SGHKS and CDR2 YYEKEE (reference sequence). This CDR3 region has 15 residues. V shed 0 bases, J shed 1 base, and the junction held 1 base outside the gene matches. The CDR3 sequence: CASSLVTSGTDTQYF. In DNA form, the CDR3 reads TGTGCCAGCAGCTTGGTGACTAGCGGCACAGATACGCAGTATTTT.

The V and J genes are TRBV5-1 and TRBJ2-7; D not certain. Germline values: CDR1 SGHRS, CDR2 YFSETQ. Trimming shortened V by 0 bases and J by 4 bases, and 14 bases separated the two germline ends. The CDR3 is made up of 15 amino acids. This CDR3 is CASSLVPGRHYEQYF. As DNA, the CDR3 is TGCGCCAGCAGCTTGGTTCCTGGCAGACATTACGAGCAGTACTTC. Together with reference TRBV5-1 and TRBJ2-7, the CDR3 gives the full variable domain: KAGVTQTPRYLIKTRGQQVTLSCSPISGHRSVSWYQQTPGQGLQFLFEYFSETQRNKGNFPGRFSGRQFSNSRSEMNVSTLELGDSALYLCASSLVPGRHYEQYFGPGTRLTVT.

This chain connects TRBV7-2 to TRBJ2-3; tentative D call: TRBD1 (6 bases). V lost 6 bases and J lost 5, with 21 bases in between. This CDR3 has 16 amino acids. Germline V CDR1 and CDR2: SGHTA, FQGNSA. The CDR3 DNA sequence: TGTGCCAGCAGTTCGCAGGGGACCCAATTAGGAGATACGCAGTATTTT. Protein sequence: CASSSQGTQLGDTQYF.

This chain links TRBV7-6 with TRBJ2-2; 8 bases line up with TRBD2. The CDR3 is 17 amino acids. Trimming at V came to 5 bases and at J to 1 base, leaving 9 bases not matched to a gene. Germline CDR1 SGHVS, CDR2 FNYEAQ. The CDR3 loop is CASSPWGSGKNTGELFF. The CDR3 nucleotides read TGTGCCAGCAGCCCCTGGGGTAGCGGGAAGAACACCGGGGAGCTGTTTTTT.

This chain uses TRBV18 with TRBJ2-2; D gene ambiguous. This CDR3 has 14 residues. The V end was cut by 5 bases, the J end by 2 bases, with 9 bases between. Germline loops: CDR1 KGHSH, CDR2 LQKENI. CDR3 protein: CASSSGYNTGELFF. DNA of the CDR3: TGTGCCAGCTCATCAGGCTACAACACCGGGGAGCTGTTTTTT.

The CDR3 sequence is CASSRASGRAYEQYF. Here the CDR3 DNA reads TGCGCCAGCAGCCGCGCTAGCGGGAGGGCCTACGAGCAGTACTTC. V usage is TRBV5-1 and J usage is TRBJ2-7, with 12 positions matching TRBD2. The CDR3 loop spans 15 amino acids. Germline values: CDR1 SGHRS, CDR2 YFSETQ. The junction had 4 bases not matched to a gene; V was cut back by 4 bases and J by 2 bases. Together with reference TRBV5-1 and TRBJ2-7, the CDR3 gives the full variable domain: KAGVTQTPRYLIKTRGQQVTLSCSPISGHRSVSWYQQTPGQGLQFLFEYFSETQRNKGNFPGRFSGRQFSNSRSEMNVSTLELGDSALYLCASSRASGRAYEQYFGPGTRLTVT.

The count of this clone is one. The chain has TRBV25-1 and TRBJ2-1; no reliable D call. The CDR3 spans 14 residues. V gave up 0 bases and J gave up 8 bases, with 11 bases separating them. Per germline, CDR1 MGHDK and CDR2 SYGVNS. CDR3 nucleotide sequence: TGTGCCAGCAGTGAATATGGTGGGTTCGATGAGCAGTTCTTC. Amino acids: CASSEYGGFDEQFF.

V is TRBV28 and J is TRBJ2-5; the match to TRBD2 covers 9 bases. The CDR3 is 18 residues long. Germline V gene data show CDR1 as MDHEN and CDR2 as SYDVKM. Trimming took 0 bases from V and 3 from J; bases not matched to a gene: 11. The chain's CDR3 is CASSLWGLTSGIEETQYF. The CDR3 nucleotides are TGTGCCAGCAGTTTATGGGGTCTGACTAGCGGAATAGAAGAGACCCAGTACTTC.

A word on this clone: Distinct nucleotide sequences in the sample also encode this CDR3. This chain links TRBV5-1 with TRBJ2-3, with D possibly called TRBD1 or TRBD2 (6 bases each). The CDR3 runs to 14 residues. Germline V CDR1 and CDR2: SGHRS, YFSETQ. Trimming shortened V by 4 bases and J by 0 bases, and 9 bases separated the two germline ends. Here the CDR3 reads CASSTGTSTDTQYF. CDR3 sequence (DNA): TGCGCCAGCAGCACAGGGACTAGCACAGATACGCAGTATTTT.

This chain uses TRBV6-5 with TRBJ2-2; D is unclear. This CDR3 is built from 14 residues. Germline-derived CDR1 and CDR2 are MNHEY and SVGAGI. V was trimmed by 5 bases and J by 6 bases, leaving 13 bases between them. The CDR3 DNA reads TGTGCCAGCAGTCTTCGCGGAGACGCCGGGGAGCTGTTTTTT. This gives the protein CASSLRGDAGELFF.

Worth noting for this clone: The same CDR3 arises from other DNA sequences in this sample as well. V is TRBV20-1 and J is TRBJ2-7, with 7 positions matching TRBD2. After removal of 6 bases from V and 3 bases from J, the junction contained 2 bases not matched to a gene. The germline V gene encodes CDR1 DFQATT and CDR2 SNEGSKA (reference sequence). The CDR3 loop spans 11 amino acids. CDR3 DNA sequence: TGCAGTGCCGGGACTAACTACGAGCAGTACTTC. Its protein is CSAGTNYEQYF.

The rearrangement links TRBV4-1 to TRBJ1-3; D might be TRBD1 (5 bases). The CDR3 contains 17 residues. The ends were cut back, 3 bases at V and 6 bases at J, with 21 bases in the middle. CDR1 is MGHRA and CDR2 is YSYEKL in the germline V gene. CDR3 sequence: CASSHMKTVSLANTIYF. The CDR3 region has the DNA TGCGCCAGCAGCCATATGAAGACAGTTTCCTTGGCAAACACCATATATTTT.

Notes on this clone: The same CDR3 also results from other DNA sequences found in this sample. The chain combines TRBV5-1 with TRBJ2-5; 12 nucleotides align to TRBD1. The germline gives CDR1 SGHRS, CDR2 YFSETQ. There are 16 residues in the CDR3. V was clipped by 0 bases and J by 4 bases; unmatched bases: 4. CDR3 DNA sequence: TGCGCCAGCAGCTTGGGGGACAGGGGGCTGGGAGAGACCCAGTACTTC. Residues: CASSLGDRGLGETQYF.

This chain joins TRBV7-2 and TRBJ2-7, with D possibly being TRBD1 (5 bases). The germline V gene encodes CDR1 SGHTA and CDR2 FQGNSA. The length of the CDR3 is 14 residues. Trimming took off 1 base at V and 5 bases at J, with 12 bases between the two ends. The CDR3 spells CASSLEARANEQYF. CDR3 in DNA: TGTGCCAGCAGCTTAGAGGCCAGGGCCAACGAGCAGTACTTC. The variable domain in full, completed from reference TRBV7-2 and TRBJ2-7, reads GAGVSQSPSNKVTEKGKDVELRCDPISGHTALYWYRQSLGQGLEFLIYFQGNSAPDKSGLPSDRFSAERTGGSVSTLTIQRTQQEDSAVYLCASSLEARANEQYFGPGTRLTVT.

The V call is TRBV6-6, the J call TRBJ1-4; perhaps TRBD1 as D (6 bases). Germline loops: CDR1 MNHNY, CDR2 SVGAGI (reference sequence). The V gene lost 5 bases and the J gene lost 8 bases, with 12 bases spanning the gap. The length of the CDR3 is 13 residues. The CDR3 sequence: CASSDLDSEKLFF. In DNA, the CDR3 is TGTGCCAGCAGTGACCTGGACAGCGAAAAACTGTTTTTT.

CDR3 bases: TGTGCCAGCAGCCAAGGGGAACAGGGTGCGGACACCATATATTTT. It yields the protein CASSQGEQGADTIYF. This rearrangement joins TRBV4-2 to TRBJ1-3, with a tentative D call TRBD1 (6 bases). Germline lookup yields CDR1 LGHNA and CDR2 YNFKEQ. This CDR3 has 15 amino acids. Trimming shortened V by 1 base and J by 8 bases, and 15 bases separated the two germline ends.